These T cell receptor beta chains were read from a single sample in a study of vaccination effects on CD4 cells after COVID-19. These receptors' targets are unknown. Assay: immunoSEQ multiplex PCR; the TCRdb copy retains only in-frame clones and omits some. The profile shows approximately 31,000 clones, 70% of them singletons. Sequenced here: CD4+ T cells from PBMCs cultured without peptide, sampled before COVID-19 vaccination. The receptors originated from a human donor who received a COVID-19 vaccine. CDR3s include the opening cysteine and the closing phenylalanine or tryptophan. A D gene is named only where the DNA matches it firmly. Size tells how often a clone was seen (once, few, many) or the class of an expanded clone, and some rows leave it out.

cdr3_aa cdr3_nt j_call d_call v_call clone_size
CASSEFWSSGANVLTF TGTGCCAGCAGTGAATTCTGGTCTTCTGGGGCCAACGTCCTGACTTTC TRBJ2-6 - TRBV25-1 -
CASSRMRGGAGELFF TGTGCCAGCAGCAGGATGAGGGGGGGAGCCGGGGAGCTGTTTTTT TRBJ2-2 - TRBV11-2 few
CASSPHTDTQYF TGTGCCAGCAGCCCCCACACAGATACGCAGTATTTT TRBJ2-3 - TRBV9 -
CASSQDPGKQPQHF TGCGCCAGCAGCCAAGATCCGGGGAAGCAGCCCCAGCATTTT TRBJ1-5 - TRBV4-1 -
CASSLDEGAAGAFF TGCGCCAGCAGCTTGGACGAAGGAGCGGCAGGAGCTTTCTTT TRBJ1-1 - TRBV5-1 -
CASSVSQGNTGELFF TGTGCCAGCAGCGTATCCCAGGGGAACACCGGGGAGCTGTTTTTT TRBJ2-2 - TRBV9 -
CASSAYTGELFF TGTGCCAGCAGCGCCTACACCGGGGAGCTGTTTTTT TRBJ2-2 - TRBV13 few
CSAFTRGGQMMYEQFF TGCAGCGCCTTCACTCGGGGGGGACAGATGATGTACGAGCAGTTCTTC TRBJ2-1 - TRBV29-1 once
CASSPTGTLDYGYTF TGTGCCAGCTCACCCACCGGGACACTGGACTATGGCTACACCTTC TRBJ1-2 - TRBV18 -
CASRVNDLEKLFF TGTGCCAGCAGGGTTAATGATTTAGAAAAACTGTTTTTT TRBJ1-4 - TRBV6-5 few
CASSPARGVLTDTQYF TGTGCCAGCTCACCCGCCCGGGGGGTCCTCACAGATACGCAGTATTTT TRBJ2-3 TRBD2 TRBV18 -
CASSIGQGPSGKETQYF TGTGCCAGTAGTATAGGCCAGGGACCTAGCGGGAAAGAGACCCAGTACTTC TRBJ2-5 TRBD2 TRBV19 -
CASSQVGETQYF TGTGCCAGCAGCCAAGTCGGAGAGACCCAGTACTTC TRBJ2-5 - TRBV14 -
CASSTDMGVGSPLHF TGTGCCAGCAGTACCGACATGGGGGTAGGATCACCCCTCCACTTT TRBJ1-6 - TRBV6-5 -
CAISDVQSTDTQYF TGTGCCATCAGTGATGTACAGAGCACAGATACGCAGTATTTT TRBJ2-3 - TRBV10-3 -
CASSELSGNSPLHF TGTGCCAGCAGTGAGTTATCCGGGAATTCACCCCTCCACTTT TRBJ1-6 - TRBV6-4 -
CASSSSIADNEQFF TGCGCCAGCAGTTCCTCGATTGCTGACAATGAGCAGTTCTTC TRBJ2-1 - TRBV5-1 -
CASSEGELRSPLHF TGTGCCAGCAGCGAGGGGGAGTTACGTTCACCCCTCCACTTT TRBJ1-6 - TRBV2 -
CRGGVGTEAFF TGCAGGGGAGGGGTGGGGACTGAAGCTTTCTTT TRBJ1-1 - TRBV20-1 -
CSVEGSQGGEQYF TGCAGCGTTGAAGGTAGTCAGGGAGGCGAGCAGTACTTC TRBJ2-7 - TRBV29-1 -
CASSLQGAKETQYF TGTGCCAGCAGCTTACAGGGGGCGAAAGAGACCCAGTACTTC TRBJ2-5 TRBD1 TRBV5-4 -
CASSPEARGLVRGYTF TGTGCCAGCTCACCAGAGGCGCGGGGGTTGGTGCGCGGCTACACCTTC TRBJ1-2 - TRBV18 -
CASSQDMASSYNSPLHF TGTGCCAGCAGCCAAGATATGGCGAGCTCCTATAATTCACCCCTCCACTTT TRBJ1-6 - TRBV3-1/TRBV3-2 -
CASGTGLAGDFSYNEQFF TGTGCCAGCGGGACGGGACTAGCGGGAGATTTCTCCTACAATGAGCAGTTCTTC TRBJ2-1 TRBD2 TRBV3-1/TRBV3-2 -
CASSPRLNTEAFF TGTGCCAGCAGCCCCCGTCTGAACACTGAAGCTTTCTTT TRBJ1-1 - TRBV11-2 -
CASSYDRVNTEAFF TGTGCCAGCAGTTACGACAGGGTGAACACTGAAGCTTTCTTT TRBJ1-1 TRBD1 TRBV6-6 -
CASSLALLSGNTIYF TGTGCCAGCAGCTTAGCGCTACTGTCTGGAAACACCATATATTTT TRBJ1-3 - TRBV7-9 -
CASSLGGLAGGPNTGELFF TGTGCCAGCAGCTTGGGGGGACTAGCGGGAGGACCTAACACCGGGGAGCTGTTTTTT TRBJ2-2 TRBD2 TRBV5-4 -
CASGLGSGGEETQYF TGTGCTAGTGGTTTGGGTAGCGGGGGGGAAGAGACCCAGTACTTC TRBJ2-5 TRBD2 TRBV12-5 -
CASSIGIGGDLRELPIYGYTF TGTGCCAGTAGTATAGGAATCGGGGGGGACCTTCGCGAATTGCCTATCTATGGCTACACCTTC TRBJ1-2 - TRBV19 once
CASSLRGTDAKNIQYF TGTGCCAGCAGCTTACGGGGGACCGATGCCAAAAACATTCAGTACTTC TRBJ2-4 - TRBV7-9 -
CATSSLGRNYEQYF TGTGCCACCAGCAGTCTGGGGCGGAACTACGAGCAGTACTTC TRBJ2-7 - TRBV15 -
CASSGFQETQYF TGTGCCAGCAGTGGCTTCCAAGAGACCCAGTACTTC TRBJ2-5 - TRBV2 -
CARSQASGNTIYF TGTGCCAGAAGCCAGGCCTCTGGAAACACCATATATTTT TRBJ1-3 - TRBV5-3 once
CASSQNSATNEKLFF TGTGCCAGCAGTCAAAACAGTGCAACTAATGAAAAACTGTTTTTT TRBJ1-4 - TRBV27 -
CASSLRGQGNYGYTF TGTGCCAGCAGCTTGAGGGGACAGGGTAACTATGGCTACACCTTC TRBJ1-2 TRBD1 TRBV5-4 -
CASGLALRPGQVREGYTF TGTGCTAGTGGTTTGGCCCTGCGACCGGGACAGGTCCGGGAGGGCTACACCTTC TRBJ1-2 TRBD1 TRBV12-5 -
CASSQGLTGTRSYEQYF TGCGCCAGCAGCCAGGGGCTAACAGGAACCCGCTCCTACGAGCAGTACTTC TRBJ2-7 - TRBV4-1 few
CASSSGLAATDTQYF TGCGCCAGCAGCTCGGGACTAGCGGCCACAGATACGCAGTATTTT TRBJ2-3 TRBD2 TRBV5-1 few
CASSQDGGRVSPLHF TGTGCCAGCAGCCAAGACGGGGGGCGCGTCTCACCCCTCCACTTT TRBJ1-6 - TRBV14 -
CAISETSAVSGNTIYF TGTGCCATCAGTGAGACCTCCGCGGTGTCGGGAAACACCATATATTTT TRBJ1-3 - TRBV10-3 -
CASSRGQGDTEAFF TGTGCCAGCAGCCGAGGACAGGGGGACACTGAAGCTTTCTTT TRBJ1-1 TRBD1 TRBV3-1/TRBV3-2 -
CASSLESGNQPQHF TGTGCCAGCAGCTTAGAGTCCGGCAATCAGCCCCAGCATTTT TRBJ1-5 - TRBV7-8 -